Here is one TCR beta chain with its context. Germline CDR1 SGDLS, CDR2 YYNGEE. With 0 bases clipped from V and 9 bases from J, the junction kept 13 bases outside the gene matches. The CDR3 contains 16 residues. This entry is derived from a study of cytomegalovirus exposure and HLA in healthy donors. The PCR used 60 Vbeta and 13 Jbeta primers. Clones were read by immunoSEQ multiplex PCR, and TCRdb kept only the in-frame ones, dropping some. This table holds 120,000 to 150,000 clones, around three quarters found once. V usage is TRBV9 and J usage is TRBJ1-2; TRBD1 matches 8 bases. This clonotype originated in a woman in her 40s in good health and CMV-seropositive. The sample was PBMCs. The CDR3 loop reads CASSVEGTGPTARYTF. The DNA of the CDR3 is TGTGCCAGCAGCGTAGAGGGGACAGGACCAACGGCCCGCTACACCTTC.